This is a list of T cell receptor beta chains from one sample in a study of regulatory T cells in long-lasting Graves disease. TCRdb used MiXCR to reprocess the multiplex PCR reads, holding one entry per CDR3 protein. The sample includes 300,000 to 400,000 distinct CDR3 sequences, about 19% seen only once; the top ten take 29%. The sequences come from peripheral blood mononuclear cells (PBMCs), collected when the disease was refractory, from a patient treated with antithyroid drugs. The receptors were gathered from a female donor with Graves disease. The CDR3 runs from the conserved cysteine through the conserved F or W. D genes are given only for firm matches. Clone size is stated in some rows and not others, as once, few, many or a class when expanded.

j_gene,v_gene,d_gene,abundance,CDR3nt,CDR3aa
TRBJ2-7,TRBV2,-,many,TGTGCCAGCAGCCGGAGCTCCTACGAGCAGTACTTC,CASSRSSYEQYF
TRBJ1-2,TRBV28,TRBD1,many,TGTGCCAGCAGTCCCCGACAGGGGGCTCAGATTTTGTATGGCTACACCTTC,CASSPRQGAQILYGYTF
TRBJ1-1,TRBV7-3,-,many,TGTGCCAGCAGCTTAAACGGGGCCGGGAACACTGAAGCTTTCTTT,CASSLNGAGNTEAFF
TRBJ1-1,TRBV10-3,TRBD1,many,TGTGCCAGCACGGAGACGACAGGGGACCCCAGGGACACTGAAGCTTTCTTT,CASTETTGDPRDTEAFF
TRBJ1-1,TRBV5-5,-,few,TGTGCCAGCAGCTTATGGCCAGACGACACTGAAGCTTTCTTT,CASSLWPDDTEAFF
TRBJ2-2,TRBV10-3,TRBD2,-,TGTGCCATCAGCAAGGGACTAGCGGGAGATACCGGGGAGCTGTTTTTT,CAISKGLAGDTGELFF
TRBJ1-3,TRBV5-1,-,once,TGCGCCAGCAGCTTGGATACGACAGCCCTCGGAAACACCATATATTTT,CASSLDTTALGNTIYF
TRBJ1-5,TRBV6-1,-,-,TGTGCCAGCAGTAGGCAGGAAGAGAAACAGCGATATAGCAATCAGCCCCAGCATTTT,CASSRQEEKQRYSNQPQHF
TRBJ1-1,TRBV5-1,TRBD1,-,TGCGCCGGCAGCCACAGGGACAGGGGGAACACTGAAGCTTTCTTT,CAGSHRDRGNTEAFF
TRBJ2-2,TRBV11-3,TRBD2,many,TGTGCCAGCAGCCGGCGGACTAGCGGGACGAGATTCAACACCGGGGAGCTGTTTTTT,CASSRRTSGTRFNTGELFF
TRBJ1-3,TRBV10-3,-,-,TGTGCCATCAGGGCGAGCGAGGGAGGAAACACCATATATTTT,CAIRASEGGNTIYF
TRBJ2-1,TRBV11-2,-,-,TGTGCCAGCAGCTTAGGAAACCTCCTGAGCTCCTACAATGAGCAGTTCTTC,CASSLGNLLSSYNEQFF
TRBJ2-4,TRBV3-1,TRBD1,few,TGTGCCAGCAGCCAAGCTTGGACAGGAAGGGCCATCCCCGCTCAGTACTTC,CASSQAWTGRAIPAQYF
TRBJ2-4,TRBV7-2,TRBD2,many,TGTGCCAGCAGCCCTTGGGCTAGCGGGAAGCAAAACATTCAGTACTTC,CASSPWASGKQNIQYF
TRBJ2-5,TRBV27,TRBD1,few,TGTGCCAGCCCCCCCGCAGGGGGCCAAGAGACCCAGTACTTC,CASPPAGGQETQYF
TRBJ2-1,TRBV9,TRBD2,-,TGTGCCAGCAGCGCTAGCGGGTCCAGCTCCTACAATGAGCAGTTCTTC,CASSASGSSSYNEQFF
TRBJ2-7,TRBV28,TRBD1,many,TGTGCCAGCAGTCCATGGACAGGGACCGACGAGCAGTACTTC,CASSPWTGTDEQYF
TRBJ2-5,TRBV2,-,many,TGTGCCAGCAGACTCGACGGGGAGACCCAGTACTTC,CASRLDGETQYF
TRBJ2-7,TRBV12-3/TRBV12-4,-,-,TGTGCCAGCAGTTCTCCCCCGCCTGGGGGGATAAATTACGAGCAGTACTTC,CASSSPPPGGINYEQYF
TRBJ2-2,TRBV3-1,TRBD2,-,TGTGCCAGCAGCCAAGACGCTAGCGGGAACACCGGGGAGCTGTTTTTT,CASSQDASGNTGELFF
TRBJ2-7,TRBV6-1,-,-,TGTGCCAGCGGGGACTACGAGCAGTACTTC,CASGDYEQYF
TRBJ2-3,TRBV2,-,many,TGTGCCAGCAGCGCCGACAGCACAGATACGCAGTATTTT,CASSADSTDTQYF
TRBJ1-2,TRBV11-2,-,many,TGTGCCAGCAGCTTAGGGTTCGCAGCCTATGGCTACACCTTC,CASSLGFAAYGYTF
TRBJ1-1,TRBV12-3/TRBV12-4,-,many,TGTGCCAGCACCCCGGGCGTCGGTAACACTGAAGCTTTCTTT,CASTPGVGNTEAFF
TRBJ2-5,TRBV7-3,-,few,TGTGCCAGCAGCTTGAACGCGGGGATGAGGGAGACCCAGTACTTC,CASSLNAGMRETQYF
TRBJ2-7,TRBV28,TRBD1,-,TGTGCCAGCAGTTTGACGGGGGTGACAGGGGGCGACGAGCAGTACTTC,CASSLTGVTGGDEQYF